Listed below are T cell receptor beta chains from one sample, sequenced in a study of CD8+ T cells in alopecia areata. Method: immunoSEQ multiplex PCR; TCRdb's copy keeps in-frame clones and lacks some. The sample contains about 110,000 clones, 84% of which appear only once. This sample comprised CD8+ T cells sorted from blood, obtained at week 24, from a patient treated with tofacitinib. All receptors come from a human donor with alopecia areata. Each CDR3 is given with its conserved first and last residue. The listing skips clone size in some rows; elsewhere it reads once, few, many or a size class.

cdr3_aa j_call cdr3_length v_call clone_size
CASSQTGFGNEQFF TRBJ2-1 14 TRBV19 .
CASSPGTAAWEQYF TRBJ2-7 14 TRBV2 .
CASSVDGDSSYDNEQFF TRBJ2-1 17 TRBV9 .
CATGQGAYEQYF TRBJ2-7 12 TRBV7-2 .
CASSYPQGYTGELFF TRBJ2-2 15 TRBV6-6 .
CASSFSGTYNEQFF TRBJ2-1 14 TRBV5-6 .
CASSVAGETYNEQFF TRBJ2-1 15 TRBV9 .
CASSVTRGASDTQYF TRBJ2-3 15 TRBV9 .
CASSVGVYNEQFF TRBJ2-1 13 TRBV4-3 once
CASSSPSYEQYF TRBJ2-7 12 TRBV7-9 .
CASSIWTGDDEQFF TRBJ2-1 14 TRBV19 .
CASSPWTSATDTQYF TRBJ2-3 15 TRBV4-3 .
CASRQGQANTEAFF TRBJ1-1 14 TRBV6-5 .
CASSLLGGQPQHF TRBJ1-5 13 TRBV27 .
CASSLNAQGGYEQYF TRBJ2-7 15 TRBV7-8 .
CASSHPGDPGELFF TRBJ2-2 14 TRBV4-2 .
CASSPGLEAFF TRBJ1-1 11 TRBV18 .
CASSQDLNNEQFF TRBJ2-1 13 TRBV4-1 .
CASSPGTSHEQYF TRBJ2-7 13 TRBV7-8 .